The 27 T cell receptor beta chains listed next were all sequenced from one sample in a study of blood T cell repertoires in COVID-19. Produced via immunoSEQ multiplex PCR; TCRdb's table is partial and in-frame only. The sample lists roughly 160,000 clones, around 82% occurring once. Sequencing was done on a sample of PBMCs or T cells enriched from blood (not recorded which). Every receptor here comes from a man between 60 and 75 years old who had recovered from COVID-19.

The J gene is TRBJ2-2, the V gene TRBV5-1; D gene uncertain. The CDR3 spans 13 residues. V shed 2 bases and J shed 4 bases, with 6 bases lying between them. Germline loops: CDR1 SGHRS, CDR2 YFSETQ. CDR3 loop: CASSFRFTGELFF. As DNA, the CDR3 is TGCGCCAGCAGCTTCAGATTCACCGGGGAGCTGTTTTTT.

The chain uses TRBV28 and TRBJ2-7; no clear D. V lost 1 base and J lost 3, with 13 bases in between. Germline loops: CDR1 MDHEN, CDR2 SYDVKM. CDR3 length: 15 residues. Written as DNA, the CDR3 is TGTGCCAGCAGTTTATACCGGGTATCATACTACGAGCAGTACTTC. Protein sequence: CASSLYRVSYYEQYF.

The rearrangement links TRBV5-1 to TRBJ2-3; 11 nucleotides match TRBD2. The CDR3 length is 17 residues. With 4 bases clipped from V and 0 bases from J, the junction kept 7 bases outside the gene matches. The germline V gene encodes CDR1 SGHRS and CDR2 YFSETQ. The CDR3: CASSQGTSGTSTDTQYF. DNA for the CDR3: TGCGCCAGCAGCCAAGGGACTAGCGGAACTAGCACAGATACGCAGTATTTT. The full variable domain, with the rest looked up from reference TRBV5-1 and TRBJ2-3, is KAGVTQTPRYLIKTRGQQVTLSCSPISGHRSVSWYQQTPGQGLQFLFEYFSETQRNKGNFPGRFSGRQFSNSRSEMNVSTLELGDSALYLCASSQGTSGTSTDTQYFGPGTRLTVL.

This sequence joins TRBV10-3 and TRBJ2-2; no clear D gene. The germline CDR1 and CDR2 sequences are ENHRY and SYGVKD. This CDR3 is 14 amino acids long. Trimming shortened V by 3 bases and J by 6 bases, and 11 bases separated the two germline ends. The CDR3 protein is CAISDTKQPGELFF. The CDR3 coding sequence is TGTGCCATCAGTGACACCAAACAGCCCGGGGAGCTGTTTTTT.

Only a few counts were recorded for this clone. The chain employs TRBV5-4 and TRBJ1-6; D not certain. Germline CDR1 SGHNT, CDR2 YYREEE (reference sequence). Trimming shortened V by 0 bases and J by 6 bases, and 10 bases separated the two germline ends. The CDR3 has 15 amino acids. DNA for the CDR3: TGTGCCAGCAGCTTGGACGTCTTCGGTAATTCACCCCTCCACTTT. Its protein product is CASSLDVFGNSPLHF.

This chain links TRBV4-1 with TRBJ1-2, with 7 bases matching TRBD1. The CDR3 is made up of 14 amino acids. Per germline, CDR1 MGHRA and CDR2 YSYEKL. Trimming cost V 3 bases and J 4 bases; bases outside gene matches: 5. CDR3 loop: CASSHPRDSYGYTF. As DNA, the CDR3 is TGCGCCAGCAGCCACCCCCGGGACAGCTATGGCTACACCTTC.

The count of this clone is one. The same CDR3 also results from other DNA sequences found in this sample. The rearrangement joins TRBV11-2 to TRBJ1-5; a possible D gene is TRBD1 (5 bases). The CDR3 has 13 residues. CDR1 and CDR2 (germline): SGHAT, FQNNGV. V was clipped by 3 bases and J by 6 bases, with 9 bases between them. CDR3 DNA sequence: TGTGCCAGCAGCTTGGGGGGAGGTCAGCCCCAGCATTTT. It codes for CASSLGGGQPQHF.

The chain uses TRBV2 and TRBJ2-5; TRBD2 agrees at 8 bases. Losses at the gene ends were 7 bases for V and 5 bases for J; bases not matched to a gene: 9. CDR3 length equals 14 residues. Germline assignment: CDR1 SNHLY and CDR2 FYNNEI. The CDR3 DNA is TGTGCCAGCAAGACCGGGACTAGTTTGGAGACCCAGTACTTC. The encoded protein is CASKTGTSLETQYF.

CDR3 in DNA: TGCAGTGCTAGTAACTTCCAAGGGACAGTCAGTAATTCACCCCTCCACTTT. It encodes CSASNFQGTVSNSPLHF. The rearrangement joins TRBV20-1 to TRBJ1-6, with 7 bases identical to TRBD1. CDR1 and CDR2 (germline): DFQATT, SNEGSKA (reference sequence). Trimming at V came to 3 bases and at J to 6 bases, leaving 14 bases not matched to a gene. The CDR3 totals 17 residues.

This chain connects TRBV11-3 to TRBJ2-4; D is undetermined. Trimming removed 2 bases at V and 10 bases at J, with 12 bases between. The germline V gene encodes CDR1 SGHNT and CDR2 YENEEA. The CDR3 is made up of 13 amino acids. The CDR3 reads CASSLYTEGIQYF. In nucleotides, the CDR3 is TGTGCCAGCAGCTTATACACAGAAGGAATTCAGTACTTC.

The chain has TRBV5-4 and TRBJ2-5, with 8 nucleotides matching TRBD1. Unmatched junction bases numbered 5, after V lost 5 bases and J lost 5 bases. Germline loops: CDR1 SGHNT, CDR2 YYREEE (reference sequence). This CDR3 has 13 amino acids. The CDR3 bases are TGTGCCAGCAGTCCGCAGGGGGCGGAGACCCAGTACTTC. Protein sequence: CASSPQGAETQYF.

The genes are TRBV25-1 and TRBJ2-2, with no clear D. The CDR3 contains 13 residues. V lost 5 bases, J lost 1 base, and 5 bases lay in between. The germline V gene encodes CDR1 MGHDK and CDR2 SYGVNS. CDR3 DNA sequence: TGTGCCAGCAGTCATCAGAACACCGGGGAGCTGTTTTTT. Its protein is CASSHQNTGELFF.

J is TRBJ2-3 and V is TRBV7-2, with 10 bases aligning to TRBD1. V trimming: 6 bases; J trimming: 5 bases; junction bases outside the gene matches: 8. The CDR3 is made up of 15 amino acids. CDR1 and CDR2 from the germline V gene are SGHTA and FQGNSA. The CDR3 loop is CASRGGTGVRDTQYF. The DNA for the CDR3 is TGTGCCAGCAGGGGCGGGACAGGGGTGAGAGATACGCAGTATTTT.

V usage is TRBV7-8 and J usage is TRBJ2-2; TRBD2 aligns across 14 bases. V lost 4 bases to trimming and J lost 4 bases; unmatched junction nucleotides: 8. The germline V gene encodes CDR1 SGHVS and CDR2 FQNEAQ. This CDR3 comprises 18 residues. CDR3 nucleotides: TGTGCCAGCAGCTCCAGGACTAGCGGGGGGTCGAGCACCGGGGAGCTGTTTTTT. It encodes CASSSRTSGGSSTGELFF.

The CDR3 sequence: CASSLERGTDTQYF. Here the CDR3 DNA reads TGTGCCAGCAGTTTGGAGAGGGGCACAGATACGCAGTATTTT. The chain employs TRBV28 and TRBJ2-3; tentative D call: TRBD2 (5 bases). CDR3 length equals 14 residues. Germline values: CDR1 MDHEN, CDR2 SYDVKM. The V end lost 3 bases, the J end lost 1 base, and 8 bases lay between the germline ends.

The chain couples TRBV30 to TRBJ1-4, with D possibly being TRBD1 (6 bases). CDR1 GTSNPN and CDR2 SVGIG come from the germline V gene (reference sequence). V was cut by 1 base and J by 8 bases, with 17 bases left in between. The CDR3 runs 15 residues. CDR3 nucleotides: TGTGCCTGGAGTGCCTCGGGGGGGCGAGGGGAAAAACTGTTTTTT. Translating it yields CAWSASGGRGEKLFF.

V usage is TRBV5-5 and J usage is TRBJ1-2; 9 bases agree with TRBD1. The CDR3 extends over 15 amino acids. Trimming took 4 bases from V and 3 from J; bases not matched to a gene: 7. Germline V gene sequence: CDR1 SGHKS, CDR2 YYEKEE (reference sequence). The CDR3 region has the DNA TGTGCCAGCAGCATCCGGGACAGGGAGTACTATGGCTACACCTTC. Translated, it gives CASSIRDREYYGYTF.

The genes are TRBV5-4 and TRBJ1-5; TRBD1 might be the D (6 bases). Trimming pared 4 bases from V and 5 bases from J, leaving 22 bases between. Germline V gives CDR1 SGHNT, CDR2 YYREEE (reference sequence). The CDR3 has 17 residues. CDR3 DNA: TGTGCCAGCAGCGCAAACAGGGCCTTCTTACATTATCAGCCCCAGCATTTT. Its protein is CASSANRAFLHYQPQHF.

The chain employs TRBV29-1 and TRBJ2-5; TRBD2 aligns across 7 bases. CDR3 length equals 12 residues. V was pared by 7 bases and J by 5 bases, with 7 bases of the junction left unmatched. Per germline, CDR1 SQVTM and CDR2 ANQGSEA. CDR3 sequence reads: CSAGWGGETQYF. The DNA for the CDR3 is TGCAGCGCAGGGTGGGGGGGTGAGACCCAGTACTTC.

The gene calls are TRBV18 and TRBJ1-1; tentative D call: TRBD1 (6 bases). From germline, CDR1 is KGHSH and CDR2 LQKENI. The CDR3 totals 14 residues. Trimming pared 6 bases from V and 1 base from J, leaving 12 bases between. The CDR3 here is CASSPTGPNTEAFF. CDR3 bases: TGTGCCAGCTCTCCGACAGGACCGAACACTGAAGCTTTCTTT.

The chain employs TRBV6-1 and TRBJ1-2; the D is unclear. Trimming shortened V by 3 bases and J by 8 bases, and 7 bases separated the two germline ends. There are 11 residues in the CDR3. Germline V gene sequence: CDR1 MNHNS, CDR2 SASEGT. CDR3 sequence reads: CASSDTRGYTF. CDR3 bases: TGTGCCAGCAGTGACACAAGAGGCTACACCTTC.

The J gene is TRBJ2-5, the V gene TRBV19; 10 nucleotides align to TRBD1. CDR1 LNHDA and CDR2 SQIVND come from the germline V gene (reference sequence). The CDR3 extends over 13 amino acids. The junction had 5 bases not matched to a gene; V was cut back by 4 bases and J by 9 bases. Here the CDR3 reads CASSRDRGKAQYF. CDR3 DNA sequence: TGTGCCAGTAGTAGGGACAGGGGAAAGGCCCAGTACTTC.

The V call is TRBV5-1, the J call TRBJ1-1; 8 positions match TRBD1. The CDR3 spans 16 residues. V was clipped by 0 bases and J by 5 bases; unmatched bases: 9. CDR1 is SGHRS and CDR2 is YFSETQ in the germline V gene. CDR3 DNA sequence: TGCGCCAGCAGCTTGGGGGCCAGGGGGCAGGGAACTGAAGCTTTCTTT. Protein sequence: CASSLGARGQGTEAFF.

The chain uses TRBV28 and TRBJ2-2; weak D call: TRBD1 (6 bases). The CDR3 runs 17 residues. V lost 4 bases and J 4 bases, leaving 19 bases between the germline ends. Germline V gene sequence: CDR1 MDHEN, CDR2 SYDVKM. The CDR3 protein is CASSSPGTPKFTGELFF. For the CDR3, the DNA is TGTGCCAGCAGTTCCCCCGGGACACCGAAATTCACCGGGGAGCTGTTTTTT.

The rearrangement uses TRBV2 and TRBJ2-2, with 8 bases that match TRBD2. V was clipped by 4 bases and J by 6 bases; unmatched bases: 7. The germline CDR1 and CDR2 sequences are SNHLY and FYNNEI. This CDR3 contains 15 residues. Here the CDR3 reads CASSANGGVAGELFF. The CDR3 region has the DNA TGTGCCAGCAGTGCAAACGGGGGGGTGGCCGGGGAGCTGTTTTTT.

The chain links TRBV29-1 to TRBJ2-7, with 9 bases lining up with TRBD1. This CDR3 is built from 14 residues. Unmatched junction bases numbered 6, after V lost 3 bases and J lost 3 bases. Per the germline V gene, CDR1 is SQVTM and CDR2 is ANQGSEA. The CDR3 sequence is CSVEATGGIYEQYF. For the CDR3, the DNA is TGCAGCGTTGAGGCTACAGGGGGCATCTACGAGCAGTACTTC.

This chain joins TRBV7-6 and TRBJ2-2; 7 bases fit TRBD1. The trim removed 5 bases at V and 1 base at J, leaving 4 bases unmatched. This CDR3 is 15 amino acids long. CDR1 and CDR2 from the germline V gene are SGHVS and FNYEAQ. CDR3 residues: CASSPDRLNTGELFF. In nucleotides, the CDR3 is TGTGCCAGCAGCCCGGACAGGCTGAACACCGGGGAGCTGTTTTTT. Using reference TRBV7-6 and TRBJ2-2 for the parts outside the CDR3, the full variable domain is GAGVSQSPRYKVTKRGQDVALRCDPISGHVSLYWYRQALGQGPEFLTYFNYEAQQDKSGLPNDRFSAERPEGSISTLTIQRTEQRDSAMYRCASSPDRLNTGELFFGEGSRLTVL.